The next 32 T cell receptor beta chains were all read from a single sample in a study of CD8+ T cells in alopecia areata. cDNA reverse transcribed from extracted RNA served as the sequencing template. TCRdb's table, derived via immunoSEQ multiplex PCR, lists solely in-frame clones and lacks some. The table has over 150,000 clones, approximately 60% seen once. Source material: CD8+ T cells sorted from blood. The receptors here all came from a human donor in good health.

This sequence joins TRBV29-1 and TRBJ2-3; D might be TRBD1 or TRBD2, each matching 6 bases. Germline CDR1 is SQVTM and CDR2 is ANQGSEA. The CDR3 loop spans 14 amino acids. V lost 3 bases to trimming and J lost 3 bases, with 13 bases between them. The CDR3 is CSVDEGGATDTQYF. The CDR3 DNA reads as TGCAGCGTTGACGAGGGGGGCGCGACAGATACGCAGTATTTT.

This clone was observed once. The V and J genes are TRBV6-6 and TRBJ2-5; 7 nucleotides align to TRBD1. The ends lost 0 bases at V and 4 bases at J; junction bases unmatched: 2. In germline, CDR1 is MNHNY, CDR2 SVGAGI (reference sequence). The CDR3 extends over 14 amino acids. The CDR3 spells CASSYSRTGETQYF. The CDR3 coding sequence is TGTGCCAGCAGTTACTCCCGGACAGGAGAGACCCAGTACTTC.

The rearrangement links TRBV27 to TRBJ1-1; D might be TRBD1 (5 bases). V was pared by 9 bases and J by 3 bases, with 17 bases between. The CDR3 runs to 14 residues. Germline V lookup: CDR1 MNHEY, CDR2 SMNVEV (reference sequence). The CDR3 loop reads CASAFRGGDTEAFF. CDR3 nucleotide sequence: TGTGCCAGTGCGTTTCGGGGCGGTGACACTGAAGCTTTCTTT.

This chain uses TRBV6-1 with TRBJ2-7; D unclear. Germline values: CDR1 MNHNS, CDR2 SASEGT. Trimming cost V 3 bases and J 6 bases, with 3 bases left between them. The CDR3 covers 10 residues. The CDR3 is CASSDAEQYF. The CDR3 DNA reads as TGTGCCAGCAGTGATGCCGAGCAGTACTTC.

The CDR3 spells CASSGPPGPHNSPLHF. Written as DNA, the CDR3 is TGTGCCAGCAGCGGGCCCCCAGGGCCCCATAATTCACCCCTCCACTTT. The gene calls are TRBV5-6 and TRBJ1-6, with D perhaps matching TRBD1 (5 bases). The V and J ends lost 4 bases and 5 bases respectively, with 16 bases between them. Germline-derived CDR1 and CDR2 are SGHDT and YYEEEE. The CDR3 covers 16 residues.

The V gene is TRBV5-1, the J gene TRBJ2-1; 10 nucleotides match TRBD1. CDR1 SGHRS and CDR2 YFSETQ come from the germline V gene. After removal of 4 bases from V and 5 bases from J, the junction contained 6 bases not matched to a gene. The CDR3 contains 15 residues. The CDR3 DNA reads as TGCGCCAGCAGCGACGGGACAGGGGAACACAATGAGCAGTTCTTC. This sequence encodes CASSDGTGEHNEQFF.

The chain recombines TRBV29-1 with TRBJ1-2; a weak D match, TRBD1 (6 bases). Germline CDR1 reads SQVTM; CDR2 reads ANQGSEA. The length of the CDR3 is 12 residues. V lost 4 bases and J 4 bases, leaving 10 bases between the germline ends. The chain's CDR3 is CSVGTDSYGYTF. In DNA, the CDR3 is TGCAGCGTTGGGACAGATAGCTATGGCTACACCTTC.

This clone was seen only a few times. The CDR3 is CASGTSYEQYF. CDR3 coding DNA: TGTGCCAGCGGGACCTCATACGAGCAGTACTTC. The V and J genes are TRBV6-6 and TRBJ2-7; D could derive from TRBD1 or TRBD2 (5 bases each). CDR1 and CDR2 from the germline V gene are MNHNY and SVGAGI (reference sequence). The V end lost 8 bases, the J end lost 4 bases, and 9 bases lay between the germline ends. The CDR3 has 11 residues.

This chain uses TRBV13 with TRBJ2-5; TRBD2 aligns across 11 bases. V gave up 3 bases and J gave up 2 bases; unmatched junction bases: 5. The CDR3 spans 16 residues. Germline values: CDR1 PRHDT, CDR2 FYEKMQ (reference sequence). CDR3 protein: CASSFLSSGGQETQYF. In DNA, the CDR3 is TGTGCCAGCAGCTTCCTATCTAGCGGGGGGCAAGAGACCCAGTACTTC.

The V and J genes are TRBV9 and TRBJ1-1; TRBD1 aligns across 9 bases. The V gene end was trimmed by 4 bases and the J gene end by 6 bases; junction bases not matched to a gene: 4. The CDR3 has 13 residues. Germline V CDR1 and CDR2: SGDLS, YYNGEE. The CDR3 DNA is TGTGCCAGCAGCTTCGGACAGGGGTCTGAAGCTTTCTTT. Translating it yields CASSFGQGSEAFF.

This clone was seen a handful of times. The rearrangement uses TRBV5-6 and TRBJ2-2; no clear D. V was cut by 1 base and J by 9 bases, with 7 bases left in between. CDR1 is SGHDT, CDR2 YYEEEE, per germline. This CDR3 comprises 12 residues. The CDR3 DNA reads as TGTGCCAGCAGCTTGCGTAGTCGGGAGCTGTTTTTT. As protein: CASSLRSRELFF.

The V gene is TRBV6-5, the J gene TRBJ1-1; possible D gene TRBD1, 5 bases. Trimming took 6 bases from V and 7 from J, leaving 21 bases between them. The CDR3 is made up of 15 amino acids. Germline V CDR1 and CDR2: MNHEY, SVGAGI. CDR3 coding DNA: TGTGCCAGCAGCCCTATAGGGGCCAGGGCTCGTGAAGCTTTCTTT. It encodes CASSPIGARAREAFF.

This chain connects TRBV27 to TRBJ2-2, with a weak D call TRBD1 (6 bases). The germline CDR1 and CDR2 sequences are MNHEY and SMNVEV (reference sequence). Trimming took off 5 bases at V and 5 bases at J, with 18 bases between the two ends. This CDR3 has 16 amino acids. The CDR3, as DNA: TGTGCCAGCAGTCCGCTAGGACAGATGGGAACCGGGGAGCTGTTTTTT. This gives the protein CASSPLGQMGTGELFF.

The chain recombines TRBV7-2 with TRBJ2-1; 10 bases fit TRBD2. Losses at the gene ends were 1 base for V and 10 bases for J; bases not matched to a gene: 16. This CDR3 is built from 18 residues. Germline V gene lookup returns CDR1 SGHTA and CDR2 FQGNSA. DNA of the CDR3: TGTGCCAGCAGCTTAGGGGCCGCGCACCATGCGACTAGCGGGGAGCAGTTCTTC. Encoded protein: CASSLGAAHHATSGEQFF.

J is TRBJ1-1 and V is TRBV13; D is possibly TRBD1 (6 bases). In germline, CDR1 is PRHDT, CDR2 FYEKMQ (reference sequence). Trimming cost V 4 bases and J 3 bases, with 15 bases left between them. This CDR3 has 15 amino acids. CDR3 sequence reads: CASSSRRGLDTEAFF. The CDR3 coding sequence is TGTGCCAGCAGCTCACGCAGGGGTTTGGACACTGAAGCTTTCTTT.

This clone was seen once. This chain joins TRBV4-1 and TRBJ1-1; TRBD1 might be the D (6 bases). Germline-derived CDR1 and CDR2 are MGHRA and YSYEKL. V was shortened by 5 bases and J by 3 bases, with 16 bases between the two germline ends. The CDR3 is made up of 15 amino acids. The CDR3 coding sequence is TGCGCCAGCAGCTGGACAGAGCGGGCGGACACTGAAGCTTTCTTT. It yields the protein CASSWTERADTEAFF.

The chain uses TRBV2 and TRBJ1-2, with 8 bases identical to TRBD1. Germline lookup yields CDR1 SNHLY and CDR2 FYNNEI. This CDR3 has 15 residues. V was clipped by 5 bases and J by 2 bases; unmatched bases: 7. The CDR3: CASSTRQGINYGYTF. Here the CDR3 DNA reads TGTGCCAGCAGTACCCGACAGGGGATCAACTATGGCTACACCTTC.

The rearrangement uses TRBV6-6 and TRBJ2-2; D is perhaps TRBD2 (5 bases). Trimming removed 4 bases from V and 6 bases from J, with 12 bases in between. The germline CDR1 and CDR2 sequences are MNHNY and SVGAGI (reference sequence). CDR3 size: 14 residues. The CDR3 protein is CASSFSGDAGELFF. The CDR3 region has the DNA TGTGCCAGCAGTTTTTCCGGGGATGCCGGGGAGCTGTTTTTT.

Regarding this clone: At one of its ends the junction is not consistent with the germline gene, which may arise from a read error. The J gene is TRBJ2-7, the V gene TRBV5-4; D assignment may be TRBD1 or TRBD2 (6 bases each). Germline lookup yields CDR1 SGHNT and CDR2 YYREEE (reference sequence). The CDR3 is made up of 13 amino acids. The CDR3: CASNLEGVYEQYF. The CDR3 coding sequence is TGTGCCAGCAACTTGGAGGGGGTCTACGAGCAGTACTTC.

J is TRBJ2-3 and V is TRBV4-1; D unclear. CDR3 size: 13 residues. V was clipped by 2 bases and J by 5 bases, with 8 bases between them. Germline CDR1 and CDR2: MGHRA and YSYEKL. The CDR3 is CASSQLHGDTQYF. The CDR3 DNA reads as TGCGCCAGCAGCCAACTACACGGAGATACGCAGTATTTT.

The V and J genes are TRBV29-1 and TRBJ1-4; TRBD1 agrees at 7 bases. The CDR3 extends over 12 amino acids. J gave up 6 bases and V 6 bases, and 4 bases lay outside the gene matches. Germline lookup yields CDR1 SQVTM and CDR2 ANQGSEA. CDR3 in DNA: TGCAGCGTCTGGGACAGTCATGAAAAACTGTTTTTT. This encodes CSVWDSHEKLFF.

The V gene is TRBV13, the J gene TRBJ1-2, with 9 bases identical to TRBD1. V gave up 4 bases and J gave up 6 bases; unmatched junction bases: 9. The length of the CDR3 is 15 residues. Germline-derived CDR1 and CDR2 are PRHDT and FYEKMQ (reference sequence). This CDR3 is CASSSVRQGEDGYTF. The CDR3, as DNA: TGTGCCAGCAGCTCTGTCAGACAGGGGGAGGATGGCTACACCTTC.

This clone was counted a few times. The chain uses TRBV7-9 and TRBJ2-1, with TRBD2 identical over 13 bases. The junction had 4 bases not matched to a gene; V was cut back by 5 bases and J by 0 bases. CDR3 length: 17 residues. Germline CDR1 SEHNR, CDR2 FQNEAQ (reference sequence). The CDR3 DNA is TGTGCCAGCAGCCCGACTAGCGGGGGGATCTCCTACAATGAGCAGTTCTTC. Translated: CASSPTSGGISYNEQFF.

The chain employs TRBV10-3 and TRBJ1-2; D remains ambiguous. V was clipped by 3 bases and J by 3 bases, with 11 bases between them. Germline CDR1 ENHRY, CDR2 SYGVKD. The CDR3 runs 14 residues. The CDR3 region has the DNA TGTGCCATCAGTGATCCCAGCGGACACTATGGCTACACCTTC. Translated, it gives CAISDPSGHYGYTF.

The chain is built from TRBV23-1 and TRBJ1-1; D is perhaps TRBD1 (6 bases). TRBV23-1 is reported as an ORF; its role is uncertain. This CDR3 contains 13 residues. V gave up 3 bases and J gave up 6 bases, with 11 bases separating them. The CDR3 bases are TGCGCCAGCAGTCACCCGGGGGGCCCTGAAGCTTTCTTT. The encoded protein is CASSHPGGPEAFF.

This clone was detected only a few times. The J gene is TRBJ1-2, the V gene TRBV19, with D hard to call. V lost 4 bases and J 4 bases, leaving 19 bases between the germline ends. The CDR3 totals 16 residues. The germline gives CDR1 LNHDA, CDR2 SQIVND (reference sequence). DNA of the CDR3: TGTGCCAGTAGTACCACGGGGTGGGGAAACAGCTATGGCTACACCTTC. Amino acids: CASSTTGWGNSYGYTF. Full variable domain (remainder filled in from reference TRBV19 and TRBJ1-2): DGGITQSPKYLFRKEGQNVTLSCEQNLNHDAMYWYRQDPGQGLRLIYYSQIVNDFQKGDIAEGYSVSREKKESFPLTVTSAQKNPTAFYLCASSTTGWGNSYGYTFGSGTRLTVV.

The chain links TRBV9 to TRBJ1-2, with TRBD1 as a possible D gene (6 bases). Germline CDR1 SGDLS, CDR2 YYNGEE. V was shortened by 3 bases and J by 3 bases, with 12 bases between the two germline ends. The CDR3 covers 14 residues. The CDR3 here is CASSDPGVDYGYTF. The DNA of the CDR3 is TGTGCCAGCAGCGACCCAGGGGTGGACTATGGCTACACCTTC.

The chain joins TRBV12-5 to TRBJ2-1, with 8 positions matching TRBD2. The CDR3 covers 14 residues. The germline V gene encodes CDR1 LGHNT and CDR2 FRNRAP. Written as DNA, the CDR3 is TGTGCGACACCCCCTGATCACGGGGGGGTCGAGCAGTTCTTC. Its translation: CATPPDHGGVEQFF.

This clone was observed a few times. Other DNA sequences in this sample translate to the same CDR3. The chain has TRBV7-9 and TRBJ1-2, with D perhaps TRBD1 (5 bases). V gave up 1 base and J gave up 6 bases, with 6 bases separating them. Germline V CDR1 and CDR2: SEHNR, FQNEAQ (reference sequence). The CDR3 spans 12 residues. CDR3 region: CASSLGGDGYTF. CDR3 nucleotides: TGTGCCAGCAGCTTAGGAGGGGATGGCTACACCTTC.

This chain joins TRBV6-1 and TRBJ1-1; no clear D gene. The CDR3 loop spans 13 amino acids. V was pared by 5 bases and J by 6 bases, with 13 bases between. Germline V gene lookup returns CDR1 MNHNS and CDR2 SASEGT. The CDR3 loop reads CASSYGVLAEAFF. The DNA for the CDR3 is TGTGCCAGCAGTTATGGAGTACTTGCTGAAGCTTTCTTT.

The rearrangement joins TRBV5-1 to TRBJ1-1; no definite D call. V gave up 4 bases and J gave up 3 bases, with 19 bases separating them. Germline V CDR1 and CDR2: SGHRS, YFSETQ. The CDR3 spans 16 residues. The CDR3 protein is CASSRKIGPLDTEAFF. CDR3 bases: TGCGCCAGCAGCCGGAAGATCGGTCCGTTAGACACTGAAGCTTTCTTT. The variable domain in full, with the rest retrieved from reference TRBV5-1 and TRBJ1-1, is KAGVTQTPRYLIKTRGQQVTLSCSPISGHRSVSWYQQTPGQGLQFLFEYFSETQRNKGNFPGRFSGRQFSNSRSEMNVSTLELGDSALYLCASSRKIGPLDTEAFFGQGTRLTVV.

The chain employs TRBV5-1 and TRBJ2-7; the D gene is possibly TRBD2 (6 bases). With 3 bases removed from V and 0 bases from J, the gap between germline ends came to 13 bases. CDR3 length equals 15 residues. The V gene's germline CDR1 is SGHRS and CDR2 YFSETQ. CDR3 sequence reads: CASSSRDSSSYEQYF. CDR3 DNA sequence: TGCGCCAGCAGCTCTCGGGACTCTAGCTCCTACGAGCAGTACTTC.